Listed below are T cell receptor beta chains from one sample, sequenced in a study of T-cell memory formation after mild COVID-19. Using its own MiXCR run on the 5' RACE reads, TCRdb lists one record per CDR3 protein. The sample holds approximately 240,000 distinct CDR3 sequences, 15% to 20% seen once. The sample consisted of PBMCs or a T cell subset sorted from them (not recorded which). These receptors all come from a man between 18 and 35 years old who had mild COVID-19 (a few samples of this study predate the infection). Cell type and time point are not known. Each CDR3 is given with its conserved first and last residue. The order of the fields is clone size, D gene, V gene, J gene, CDR3 protein, CDR3 DNA. A D gene is named only where the DNA matches it firmly. Clone size, where shown, is once, few, many, or a class for clones that have expanded.

clone_size: NA
d_call: TRBD2
v_call: TRBV6-5
j_call: TRBJ2-7
cdr3_aa: CASRGGLAGDSYEQYF
cdr3_nt: TGTGCCAGCAGGGGAGGACTAGCGGGGGACTCCTACGAGCAGTACTTC

clone_size: few
d_call: TRBD1
v_call: TRBV12-3/TRBV12-4
j_call: TRBJ2-5
cdr3_aa: CASSLRDSGKETQYF
cdr3_nt: TGTGCCAGCAGTTTACGGGACAGTGGAAAAGAGACCCAGTACTTC

clone_size: NA
d_call: NA
v_call: TRBV5-1
j_call: TRBJ1-5
cdr3_aa: CASSLAPTQPQHF
cdr3_nt: TGCGCCAGCAGCTTGGCCCCCACTCAGCCCCAGCATTTT

clone_size: few
d_call: NA
v_call: TRBV7-2
j_call: TRBJ2-6
cdr3_aa: CASSLARLSGANVLTF
cdr3_nt: TGTGCCAGCAGCTTAGCCAGGCTCTCTGGGGCCAACGTCCTGACTTTC

clone_size: NA
d_call: NA
v_call: TRBV4-1
j_call: TRBJ2-2
cdr3_aa: CASSQPRSGSTGELFF
cdr3_nt: TGCGCCAGCAGCCAACCAAGGTCGGGTTCCACCGGGGAGCTGTTTTTT

clone_size: many
d_call: NA
v_call: TRBV12-3/TRBV12-4
j_call: TRBJ2-5
cdr3_aa: CASSLRARETQYF
cdr3_nt: TGTGCCAGCAGTCTCCGGGCTCGAGAGACCCAGTACTTC

clone_size: NA
d_call: TRBD2
v_call: TRBV7-2
j_call: TRBJ2-1
cdr3_aa: CASSRRTSGDSYNEQFF
cdr3_nt: TGTGCCAGCAGCCGACGGACTAGCGGGGACTCCTACAATGAGCAGTTCTTC

clone_size: NA
d_call: TRBD1
v_call: TRBV6-2/TRBV6-3
j_call: TRBJ2-2
cdr3_aa: CASSDRVFSGELFF
cdr3_nt: TGTGCCAGCAGCGACAGGGTTTTTTCCGGGGAGCTGTTTTTT

clone_size: NA
d_call: NA
v_call: TRBV6-5
j_call: TRBJ1-4
cdr3_aa: CASSLGFQVGEKLFF
cdr3_nt: TGTGCCAGCAGTCTCGGGTTCCAAGTTGGGGAAAAACTGTTTTTT

clone_size: NA
d_call: TRBD2
v_call: TRBV6-5
j_call: TRBJ2-2
cdr3_aa: CASSRKRGGRGTGELFF
cdr3_nt: TGTGCCAGCAGTAGGAAACGGGGGGGCCGAGGCACCGGGGAGCTGTTTTTT

clone_size: NA
d_call: TRBD1
v_call: TRBV6-5
j_call: TRBJ1-2
cdr3_aa: CASSRDRAISYGYTF
cdr3_nt: TGTGCCAGCAGTCGAGACAGGGCCATAAGCTATGGCTACACCTTC

clone_size: NA
d_call: NA
v_call: TRBV15
j_call: TRBJ2-1
cdr3_aa: CATSRDLGEAGKFF
cdr3_nt: TGTGCCACCAGCAGAGATCTGGGAGAGGCCGGAAAGTTCTTC

clone_size: NA
d_call: NA
v_call: TRBV6-5
j_call: TRBJ1-1
cdr3_aa: CASSRSSEAFF
cdr3_nt: TGTGCCAGCAGTCGAAGCTCTGAAGCTTTCTTT

clone_size: many
d_call: NA
v_call: TRBV7-2
j_call: TRBJ2-3
cdr3_aa: CASSPNQRDTQYF
cdr3_nt: TGTGCCAGCAGCCCGAACCAACGGGATACGCAGTATTTT

clone_size: few
d_call: NA
v_call: TRBV2
j_call: TRBJ2-2
cdr3_aa: CASSDRLGRSTGELFF
cdr3_nt: TGTGCCAGCAGTGATAGGCTGGGGCGTTCGACCGGGGAGCTGTTTTTT

clone_size: NA
d_call: NA
v_call: TRBV7-2
j_call: TRBJ1-2
cdr3_aa: CASSSVSGAYTF
cdr3_nt: TGTGCCAGCAGCTCAGTCTCAGGGGCCTACACCTTC